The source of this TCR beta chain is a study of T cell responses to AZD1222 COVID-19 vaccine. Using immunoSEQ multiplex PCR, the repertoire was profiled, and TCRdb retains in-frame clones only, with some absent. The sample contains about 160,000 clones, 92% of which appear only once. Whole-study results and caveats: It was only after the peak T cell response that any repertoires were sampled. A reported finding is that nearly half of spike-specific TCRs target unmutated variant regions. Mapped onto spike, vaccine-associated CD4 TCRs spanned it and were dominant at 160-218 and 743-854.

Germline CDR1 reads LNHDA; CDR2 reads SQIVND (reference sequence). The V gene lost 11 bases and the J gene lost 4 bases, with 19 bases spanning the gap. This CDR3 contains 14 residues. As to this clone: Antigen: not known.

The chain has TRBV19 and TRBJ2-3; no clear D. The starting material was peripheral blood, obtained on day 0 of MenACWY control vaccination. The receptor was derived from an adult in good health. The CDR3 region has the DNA TGTGCCGTCCACCGCTTTGGTACGGCAGATACGCAGTATTTT. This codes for CAVHRFGTADTQYF.